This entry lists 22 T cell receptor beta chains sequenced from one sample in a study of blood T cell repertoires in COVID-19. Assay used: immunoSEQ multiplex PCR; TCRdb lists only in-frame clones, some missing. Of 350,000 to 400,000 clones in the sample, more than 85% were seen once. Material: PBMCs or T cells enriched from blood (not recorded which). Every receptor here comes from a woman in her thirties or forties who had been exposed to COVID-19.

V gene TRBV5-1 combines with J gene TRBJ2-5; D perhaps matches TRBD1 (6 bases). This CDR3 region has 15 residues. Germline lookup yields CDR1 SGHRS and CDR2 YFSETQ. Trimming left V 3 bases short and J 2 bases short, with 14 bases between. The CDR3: CASSWGLDRQETQYF. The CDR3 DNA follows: TGCGCCAGCAGCTGGGGCCTTGACAGGCAAGAGACCCAGTACTTC.

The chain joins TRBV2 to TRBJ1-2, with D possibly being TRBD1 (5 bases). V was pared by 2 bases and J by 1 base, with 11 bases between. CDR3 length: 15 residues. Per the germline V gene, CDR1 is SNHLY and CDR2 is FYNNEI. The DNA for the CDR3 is TGTGCCAGCAGTGAATCTGCAGGGCTTAACTATGGCTACACCTTC. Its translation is CASSESAGLNYGYTF.

The CDR3 region is CASSNPGGEQYF. For the CDR3, the DNA is TGTGCCAGTAGTAACCCGGGTGGCGAGCAGTACTTC. The chain has TRBV19 and TRBJ2-7; D uncertain. There are 12 residues in the CDR3. Trimming stripped 4 bases from V and 6 bases from J, with 10 bases between. Germline V gene data show CDR1 as LNHDA and CDR2 as SQIVND (reference sequence).

The CDR3 sequence is CASSLFATNEKLFF. CDR3 coding DNA: TGTGCCAGCAGCTTGTTCGCAACTAATGAAAAACTGTTTTTT. The genes are TRBV7-8 and TRBJ1-4; D gene unclear. Per germline, CDR1 SGHVS and CDR2 FQNEAQ. V dropped 3 bases and J dropped 0 bases, with 5 bases sitting between them. This CDR3 spans 14 amino acids.

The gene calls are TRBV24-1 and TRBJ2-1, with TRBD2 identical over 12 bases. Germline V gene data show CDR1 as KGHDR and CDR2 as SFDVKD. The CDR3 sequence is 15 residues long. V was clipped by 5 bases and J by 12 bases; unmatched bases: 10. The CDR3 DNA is TGTGCCACCAGTGTTGCAACTAGCGGGAGGATCGTGCAGTTCTTC. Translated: CATSVATSGRIVQFF.

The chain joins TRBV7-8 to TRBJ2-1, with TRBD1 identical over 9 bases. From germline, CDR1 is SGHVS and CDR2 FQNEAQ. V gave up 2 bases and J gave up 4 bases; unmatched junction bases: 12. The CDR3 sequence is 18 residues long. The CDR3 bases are TGTGCCAGCAGCTTAAGGGGGGACGGGACAGGGCCTTACAATGAGCAGTTCTTC. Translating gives CASSLRGDGTGPYNEQFF.

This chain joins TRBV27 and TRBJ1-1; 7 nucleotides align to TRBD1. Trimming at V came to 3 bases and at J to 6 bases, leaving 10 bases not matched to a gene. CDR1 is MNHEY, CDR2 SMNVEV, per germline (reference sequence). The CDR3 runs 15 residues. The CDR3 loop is CASSLSQTGWPEAFF. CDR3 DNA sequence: TGTGCCAGCAGTTTGTCTCAGACAGGGTGGCCTGAAGCTTTCTTT.

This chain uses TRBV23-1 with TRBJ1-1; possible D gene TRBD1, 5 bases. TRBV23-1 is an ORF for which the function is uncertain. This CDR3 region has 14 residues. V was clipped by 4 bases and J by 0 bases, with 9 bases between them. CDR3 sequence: CASSRSGMNTEAFF. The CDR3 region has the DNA TGCGCCAGCAGTCGGTCAGGGATGAACACTGAAGCTTTCTTT.

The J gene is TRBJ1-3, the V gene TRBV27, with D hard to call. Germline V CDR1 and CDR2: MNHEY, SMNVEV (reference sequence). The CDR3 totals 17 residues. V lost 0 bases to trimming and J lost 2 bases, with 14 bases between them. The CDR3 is CASSLSRSFGTGNTIYF. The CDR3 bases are TGTGCCAGCAGTTTATCGAGGTCTTTCGGGACTGGAAACACCATATATTTT.

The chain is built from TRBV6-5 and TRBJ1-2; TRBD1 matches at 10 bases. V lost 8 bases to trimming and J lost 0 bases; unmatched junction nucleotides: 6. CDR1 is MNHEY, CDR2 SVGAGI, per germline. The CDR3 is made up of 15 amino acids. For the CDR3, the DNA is TGTGCCAGCGGCCCCGGGACAGGGGCTAACTATGGCTACACCTTC. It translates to CASGPGTGANYGYTF.

CDR3 sequence: CASSLRDYQAFF. CDR3 DNA: TGTGCCAGCAGTTTGCGGGATTATCAAGCTTTCTTT. The rearrangement links TRBV12-3 or TRBV12-4 to TRBJ1-1; no firm D call. V was trimmed by 3 bases and J by 9 bases, leaving 11 bases between them. The CDR3 extends over 12 amino acids.

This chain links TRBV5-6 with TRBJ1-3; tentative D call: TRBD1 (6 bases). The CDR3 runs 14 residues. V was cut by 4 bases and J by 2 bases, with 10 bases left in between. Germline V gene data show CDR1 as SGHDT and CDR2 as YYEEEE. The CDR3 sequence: CASSLQGTGNTIYF. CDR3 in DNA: TGTGCCAGCAGCCTACAGGGAACTGGAAACACCATATATTTT.

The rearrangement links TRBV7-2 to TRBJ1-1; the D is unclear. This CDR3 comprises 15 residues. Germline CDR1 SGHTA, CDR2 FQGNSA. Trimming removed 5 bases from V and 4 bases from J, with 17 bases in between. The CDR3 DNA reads TGTGCCAGCAGCCCCGCCACCAACCGAGCCACTGAAGCTTTCTTT. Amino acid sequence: CASSPATNRATEAFF.

The CDR3 is CASSPLQGFGNTIYF. The CDR3 region has the DNA TGTGCCAGCAGCCCCCTGCAGGGTTTTGGAAACACCATATATTTT. The chain employs TRBV5-6 and TRBJ1-3; weak D call: TRBD1 (5 bases). Germline CDR1 is SGHDT and CDR2 is YYEEEE. The V and J ends lost 4 bases and 3 bases respectively, with 14 bases between them. The CDR3 loop spans 15 amino acids.

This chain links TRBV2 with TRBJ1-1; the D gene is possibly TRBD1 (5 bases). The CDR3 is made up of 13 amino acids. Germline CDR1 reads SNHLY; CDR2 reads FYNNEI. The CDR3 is CAINYGGSTEAFF. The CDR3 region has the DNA TGTGCGATCAACTACGGGGGGAGCACTGAAGCTTTCTTT.

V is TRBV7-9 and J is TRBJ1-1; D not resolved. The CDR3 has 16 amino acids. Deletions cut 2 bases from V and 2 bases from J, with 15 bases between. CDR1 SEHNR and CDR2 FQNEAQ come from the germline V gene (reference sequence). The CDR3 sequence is CASSLRITQINTEAFF. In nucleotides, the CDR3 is TGTGCCAGCAGCTTACGCATAACGCAGATAAACACTGAAGCTTTCTTT. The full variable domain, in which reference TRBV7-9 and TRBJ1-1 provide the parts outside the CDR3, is DTGVSQNPRHKITKRGQNVTFRCDPISEHNRLYWYRQTLGQGPEFLTYFQNEAQLEKSRLLSDRFSAERPKGSFSTLEIQRTEQGDSAMYLCASSLRITQINTEAFFGQGTRLTVV.

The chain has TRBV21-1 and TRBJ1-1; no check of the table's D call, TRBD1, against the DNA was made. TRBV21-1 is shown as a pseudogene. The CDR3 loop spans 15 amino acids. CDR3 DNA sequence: TGTGCCAGCAGCAATGGCAGGGATTGGAACACTGAAGCTTTCTTT. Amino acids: CASSNGRDWNTEAFF.

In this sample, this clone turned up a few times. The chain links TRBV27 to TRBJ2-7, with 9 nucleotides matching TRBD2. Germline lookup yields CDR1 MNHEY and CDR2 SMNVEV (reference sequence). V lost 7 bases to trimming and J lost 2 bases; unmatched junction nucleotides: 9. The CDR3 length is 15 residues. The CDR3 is CASIQTSGYTYEQYF. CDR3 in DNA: TGTGCCAGCATTCAGACTAGCGGATATACCTACGAGCAGTACTTC.

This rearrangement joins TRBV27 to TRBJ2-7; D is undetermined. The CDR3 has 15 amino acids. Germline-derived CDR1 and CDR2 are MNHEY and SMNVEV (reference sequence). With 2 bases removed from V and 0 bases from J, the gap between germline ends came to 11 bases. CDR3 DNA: TGTGCCAGCAGTTTAGGCAGAATTCCCTCCTACGAGCAGTACTTC. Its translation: CASSLGRIPSYEQYF.

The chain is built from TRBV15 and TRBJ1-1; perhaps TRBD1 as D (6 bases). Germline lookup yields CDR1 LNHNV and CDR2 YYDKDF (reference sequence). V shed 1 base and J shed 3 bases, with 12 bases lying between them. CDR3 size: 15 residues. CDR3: CATSRGTGRDTEAFF. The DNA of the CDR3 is TGTGCCACCAGCAGAGGCACAGGGAGGGACACTGAAGCTTTCTTT. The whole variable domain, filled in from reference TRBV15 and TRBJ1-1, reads DAMVIQNPRYQVTQFGKPVTLSCSQTLNHNVMYWYQQKSSQAPKLLFHYYDKDFNNEADTPDNFQSRRPNTSFCFLDIRSPGLGDTAMYLCATSRGTGRDTEAFFGQGTRLTVV.

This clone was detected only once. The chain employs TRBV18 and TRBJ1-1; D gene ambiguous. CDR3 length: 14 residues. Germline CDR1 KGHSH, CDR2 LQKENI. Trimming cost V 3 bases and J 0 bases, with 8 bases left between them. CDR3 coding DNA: TGTGCCAGCTCACCCGGGATATTGAACACTGAAGCTTTCTTT. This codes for CASSPGILNTEAFF.

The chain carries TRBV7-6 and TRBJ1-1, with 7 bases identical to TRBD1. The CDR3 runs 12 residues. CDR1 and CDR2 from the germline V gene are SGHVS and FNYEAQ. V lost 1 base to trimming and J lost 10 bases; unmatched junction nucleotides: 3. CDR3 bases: TGTGCCAGCAGCTTAGAGGGGGCTAGAGCTTTCTTT. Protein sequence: CASSLEGARAFF.